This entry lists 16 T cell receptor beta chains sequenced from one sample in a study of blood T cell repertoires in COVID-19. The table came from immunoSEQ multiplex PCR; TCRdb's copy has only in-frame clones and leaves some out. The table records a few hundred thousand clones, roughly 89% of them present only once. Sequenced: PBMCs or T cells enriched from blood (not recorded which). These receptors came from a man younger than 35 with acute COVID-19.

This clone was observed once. The DNA for the CDR3 is TGTGCCAGCACCGAACAGGAGAGCTCTGGAAACACCATATATTTT. Its protein product is CASTEQESSGNTIYF. The chain carries TRBV6-5 and TRBJ1-3, with a weak D call TRBD1 (5 bases). CDR1 is MNHEY and CDR2 is SVGAGI in the germline V gene. The CDR3 has 15 amino acids. The V end was cut by 7 bases, the J end by 0 bases, with 13 bases between.

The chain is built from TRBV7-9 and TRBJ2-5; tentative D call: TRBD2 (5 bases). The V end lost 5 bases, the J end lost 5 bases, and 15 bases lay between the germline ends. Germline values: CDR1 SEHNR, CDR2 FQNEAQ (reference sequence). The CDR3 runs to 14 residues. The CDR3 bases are TGTGCCAGCAGCCCGATCCTCGGGATGGAGACCCAGTACTTC. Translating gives CASSPILGMETQYF.

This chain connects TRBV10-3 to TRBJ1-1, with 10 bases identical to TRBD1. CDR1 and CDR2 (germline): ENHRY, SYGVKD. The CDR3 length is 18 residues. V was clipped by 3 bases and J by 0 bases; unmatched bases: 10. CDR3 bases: TGTGCCATCAGTGACCCGGGTAGGACAGGGGGGATGAACACTGAAGCTTTCTTT. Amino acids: CAISDPGRTGGMNTEAFF.

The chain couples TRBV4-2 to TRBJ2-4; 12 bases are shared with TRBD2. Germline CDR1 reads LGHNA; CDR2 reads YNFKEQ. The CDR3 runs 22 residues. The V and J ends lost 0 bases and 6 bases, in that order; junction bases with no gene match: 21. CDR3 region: CASSQDRVAPRTSGTERNIQYF. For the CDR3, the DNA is TGTGCCAGCAGCCAAGATAGAGTAGCCCCCAGGACTAGCGGGACTGAAAGAAACATTCAGTACTTC.

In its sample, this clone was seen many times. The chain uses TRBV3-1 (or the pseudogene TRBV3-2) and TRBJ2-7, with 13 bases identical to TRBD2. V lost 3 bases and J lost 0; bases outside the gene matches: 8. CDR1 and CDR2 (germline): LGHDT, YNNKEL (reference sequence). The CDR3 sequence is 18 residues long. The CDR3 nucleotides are TGTGCCAGCAGCCATTTACTAGCGGGAGGGTCGAGCTCCTACGAGCAGTACTTC. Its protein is CASSHLLAGGSSSYEQYF.

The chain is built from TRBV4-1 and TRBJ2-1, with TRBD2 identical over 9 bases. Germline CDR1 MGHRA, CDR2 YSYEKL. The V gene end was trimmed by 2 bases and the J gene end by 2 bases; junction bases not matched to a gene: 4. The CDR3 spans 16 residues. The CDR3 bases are TGCGCCAGCAGCCAATTAGCGGGAGTTGCCTACAATGAGCAGTTCTTC. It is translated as CASSQLAGVAYNEQFF.

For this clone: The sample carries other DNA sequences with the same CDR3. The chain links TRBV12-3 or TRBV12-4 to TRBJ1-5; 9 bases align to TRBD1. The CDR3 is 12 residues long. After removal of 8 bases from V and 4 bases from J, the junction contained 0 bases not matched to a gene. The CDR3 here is CASGQGNQPQHF. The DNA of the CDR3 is TGTGCCAGCGGACAGGGGAATCAGCCCCAGCATTTT.

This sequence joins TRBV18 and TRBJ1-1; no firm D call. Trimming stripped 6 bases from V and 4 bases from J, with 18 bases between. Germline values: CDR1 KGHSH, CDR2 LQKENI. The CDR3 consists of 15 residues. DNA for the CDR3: TGTGCCAGCTCTCCCGGGCGGGATCGGGGCACTGAAGCTTTCTTT. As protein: CASSPGRDRGTEAFF.

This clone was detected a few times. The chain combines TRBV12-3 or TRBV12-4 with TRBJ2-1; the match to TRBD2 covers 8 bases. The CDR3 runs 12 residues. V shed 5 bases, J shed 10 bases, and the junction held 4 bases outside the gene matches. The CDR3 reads CASSRREVEQFF. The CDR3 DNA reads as TGTGCCAGCAGTCGGCGGGAGGTCGAGCAGTTCTTC.

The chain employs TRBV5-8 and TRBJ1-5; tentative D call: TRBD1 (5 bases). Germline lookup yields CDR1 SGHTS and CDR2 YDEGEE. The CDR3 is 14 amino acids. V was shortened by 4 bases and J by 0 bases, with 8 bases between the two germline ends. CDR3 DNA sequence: TGTGCCAGCAGCCGACAGAATAGCAATCAGCCCCAGCATTTT. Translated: CASSRQNSNQPQHF.

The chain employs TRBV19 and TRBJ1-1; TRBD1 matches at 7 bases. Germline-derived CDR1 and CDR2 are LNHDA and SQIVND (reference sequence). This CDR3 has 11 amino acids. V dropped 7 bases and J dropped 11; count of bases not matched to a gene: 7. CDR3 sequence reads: CASTLGQLAFF. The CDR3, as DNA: TGTGCCAGTACCCTGGGACAGCTGGCTTTCTTT. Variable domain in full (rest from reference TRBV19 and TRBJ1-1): DGGITQSPKYLFRKEGQNVTLSCEQNLNHDAMYWYRQDPGQGLRLIYYSQIVNDFQKGDIAEGYSVSREKKESFPLTVTSAQKNPTAFYLCASTLGQLAFFGQGTRLTVV.

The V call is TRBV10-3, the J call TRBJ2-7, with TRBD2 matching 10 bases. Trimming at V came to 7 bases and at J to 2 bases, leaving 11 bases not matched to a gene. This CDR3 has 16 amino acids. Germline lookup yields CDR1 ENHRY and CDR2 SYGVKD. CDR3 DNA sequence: TGTGCCATCAACAAAACTAGCGGGGTTCCAGCCTACGAGCAGTACTTC. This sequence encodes CAINKTSGVPAYEQYF.

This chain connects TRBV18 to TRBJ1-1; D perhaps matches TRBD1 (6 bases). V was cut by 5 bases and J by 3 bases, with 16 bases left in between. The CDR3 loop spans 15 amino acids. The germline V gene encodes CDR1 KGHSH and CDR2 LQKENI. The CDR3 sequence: CASSTTTGIDTEAFF. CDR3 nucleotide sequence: TGTGCCAGCTCAACGACGACAGGAATAGACACTGAAGCTTTCTTT.

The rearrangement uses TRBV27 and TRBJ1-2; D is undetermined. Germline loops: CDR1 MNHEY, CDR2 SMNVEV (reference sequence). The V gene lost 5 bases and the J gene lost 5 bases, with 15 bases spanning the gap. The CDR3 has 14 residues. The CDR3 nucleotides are TGTGCCAGCAGTCCGCGGCGCGATACTTATGGCTACACCTTC. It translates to CASSPRRDTYGYTF.

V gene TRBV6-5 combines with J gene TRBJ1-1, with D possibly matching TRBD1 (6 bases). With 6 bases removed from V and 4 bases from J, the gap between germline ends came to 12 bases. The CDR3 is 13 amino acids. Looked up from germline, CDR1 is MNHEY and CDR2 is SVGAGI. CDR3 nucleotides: TGTGCCAGCAGCGATACAGGGAGCACTGAAGCTTTCTTT. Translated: CASSDTGSTEAFF.

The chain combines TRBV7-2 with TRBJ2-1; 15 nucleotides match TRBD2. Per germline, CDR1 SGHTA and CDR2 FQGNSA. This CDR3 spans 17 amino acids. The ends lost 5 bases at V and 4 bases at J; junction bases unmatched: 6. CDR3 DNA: TGTGCCAGCAGCCCGCCGGGACTAGCGGGAGGTTACAATGAGCAGTTCTTC. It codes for CASSPPGLAGGYNEQFF.